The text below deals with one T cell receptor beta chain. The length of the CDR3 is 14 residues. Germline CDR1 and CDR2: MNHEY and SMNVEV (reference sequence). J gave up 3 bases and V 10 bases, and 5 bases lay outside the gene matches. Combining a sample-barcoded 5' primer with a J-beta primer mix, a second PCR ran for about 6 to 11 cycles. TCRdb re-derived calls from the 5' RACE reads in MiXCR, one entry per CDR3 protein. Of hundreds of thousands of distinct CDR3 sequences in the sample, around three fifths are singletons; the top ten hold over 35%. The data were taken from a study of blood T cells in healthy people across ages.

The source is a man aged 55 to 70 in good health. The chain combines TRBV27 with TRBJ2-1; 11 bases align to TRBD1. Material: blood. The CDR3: CATTGTGGYNEQFF. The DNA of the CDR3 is TGTGCCACCACCGGGACAGGGGGCTACAATGAGCAGTTCTTC.